The present entry profiles one T cell receptor beta chain with its context. Methods used by the authors: Reference gene primer amplification yielded estimated nucleated cell counts. Using immunoSEQ multiplex PCR, the repertoire was profiled, and TCRdb retains in-frame clones only, with some absent. The D gene and trimming were derived from the DNA, and the V and J assignments and clone size from that table. Among 300,000 or so clones listed, around 87% were seen once. The source of the sample is a study of blood T cell repertoires in COVID-19. Study overall: Whether acute or convalescent, the COVID-19 samples came from the United States, Italy and Spain.

The CDR3 contains 15 residues. The trim removed 4 bases at V and 10 bases at J, leaving 7 bases unmatched. Per the germline V gene, CDR1 is MNHEY and CDR2 is SMNVEV (reference sequence). What was sequenced was peripheral blood. The TCR was taken from a man aged 50 to 60 with active or convalescent COVID-19. The chain uses TRBV27 and TRBJ2-1; 13 nucleotides match TRBD2. Written as DNA, the CDR3 is TGTGCCAGCAGTTCCGGACTAGCGGGAGAGGAGGAGCAGTTCTTC. Its protein product is CASSSGLAGEEEQFF.